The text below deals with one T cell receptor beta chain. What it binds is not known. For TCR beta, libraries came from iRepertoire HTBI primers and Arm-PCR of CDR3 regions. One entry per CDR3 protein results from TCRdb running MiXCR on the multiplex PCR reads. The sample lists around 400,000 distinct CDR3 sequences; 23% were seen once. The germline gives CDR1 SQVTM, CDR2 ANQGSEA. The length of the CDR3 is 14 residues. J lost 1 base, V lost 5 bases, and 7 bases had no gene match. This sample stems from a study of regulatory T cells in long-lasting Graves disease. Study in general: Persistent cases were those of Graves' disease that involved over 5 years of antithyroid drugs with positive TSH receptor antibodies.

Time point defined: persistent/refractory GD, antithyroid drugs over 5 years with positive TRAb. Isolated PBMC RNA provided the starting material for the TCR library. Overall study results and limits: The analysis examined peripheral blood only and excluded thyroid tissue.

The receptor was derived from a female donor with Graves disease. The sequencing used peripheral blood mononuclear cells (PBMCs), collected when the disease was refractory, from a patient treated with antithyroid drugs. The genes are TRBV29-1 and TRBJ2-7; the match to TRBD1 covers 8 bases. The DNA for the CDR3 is TGCAGCGTTCCAAGAAGGACAGGGTCCTACGAGCAGTACTTC. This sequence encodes CSVPRRTGSYEQYF.